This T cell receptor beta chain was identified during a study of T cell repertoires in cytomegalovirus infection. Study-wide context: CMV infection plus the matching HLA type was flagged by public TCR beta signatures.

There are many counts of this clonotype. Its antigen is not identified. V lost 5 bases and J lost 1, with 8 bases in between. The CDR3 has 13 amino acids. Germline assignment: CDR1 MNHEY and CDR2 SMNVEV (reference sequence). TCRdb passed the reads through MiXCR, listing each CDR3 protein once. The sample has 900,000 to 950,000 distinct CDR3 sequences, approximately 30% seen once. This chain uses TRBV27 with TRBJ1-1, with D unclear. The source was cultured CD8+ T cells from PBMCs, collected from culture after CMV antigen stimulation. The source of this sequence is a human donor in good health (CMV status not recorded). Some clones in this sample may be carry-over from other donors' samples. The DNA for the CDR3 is TGTGCCAGCAGTGTAGACAAGAACACTGAAGCTTTCTTT. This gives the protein CASSVDKNTEAFF.